This entry describes one T cell receptor (beta chain). Its target is unknown. The single heparinised draw taken from each donor contained roughly 100 mL of blood on average. The data were taken from a study of beta chain features in type 1 diabetes. Study in general: Examination covered under 120 million sorted cells spanning all samples.

After removal of 4 bases from V and 2 bases from J, the junction contained 4 bases not matched to a gene. CDR3 length: 14 residues. Germline V CDR1 and CDR2: SGHRS, YFSETQ. The sequenced template was cDNA made from the entire isolated RNA. Repertoires were generated with immunoSEQ multiplex PCR, while TCRdb's copy carries only in-frame clones and drops some. In the table there are 600,000 to 700,000 clones, 13% of which are singletons. General observations from the study: There was a moderate but significant shortening of TCRB CDR3s in all four CD4+ subsets of Type 1 diabetes patients.

The sequence was collected from a man in his late teens or twenties with type 1 diabetes. The sequenced material came from naive CD4+ T cells from blood. The rearrangement links TRBV5-1 to TRBJ2-7, with 9 bases aligning to TRBD1. CDR3 nucleotide sequence: TGCGCCAGCAGCACCCGACAGGGGGCCTACGAGCAGTACTTC. Protein: CASSTRQGAYEQYF.